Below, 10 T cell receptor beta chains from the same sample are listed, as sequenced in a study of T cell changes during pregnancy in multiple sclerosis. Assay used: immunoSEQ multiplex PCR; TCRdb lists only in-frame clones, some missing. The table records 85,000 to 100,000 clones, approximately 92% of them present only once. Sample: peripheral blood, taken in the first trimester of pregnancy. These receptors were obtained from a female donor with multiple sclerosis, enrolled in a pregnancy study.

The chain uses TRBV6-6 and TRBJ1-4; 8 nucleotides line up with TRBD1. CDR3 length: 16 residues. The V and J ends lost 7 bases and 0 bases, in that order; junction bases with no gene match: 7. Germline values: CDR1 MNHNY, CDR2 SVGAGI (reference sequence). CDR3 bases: TGTGCCAGCACCGCCCCAGGGGGCCCAACTAATGAAAAACTGTTTTTT. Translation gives CASTAPGGPTNEKLFF.

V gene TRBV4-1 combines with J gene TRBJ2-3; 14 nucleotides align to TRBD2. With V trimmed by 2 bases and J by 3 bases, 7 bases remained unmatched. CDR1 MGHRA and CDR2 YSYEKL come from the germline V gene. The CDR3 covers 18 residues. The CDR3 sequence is CASSQMLTSGGGTDTQYF. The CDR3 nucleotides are TGCGCCAGCAGCCAAATGCTGACTAGCGGGGGGGGGACAGATACGCAGTATTTT.

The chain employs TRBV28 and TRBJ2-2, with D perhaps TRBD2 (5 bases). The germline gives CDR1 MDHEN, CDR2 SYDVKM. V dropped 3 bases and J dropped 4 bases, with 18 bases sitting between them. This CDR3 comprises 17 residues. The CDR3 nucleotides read TGTGCCAGCAGTTTTGCCGGTGGGAGTTGGTCCACCGGGGAGCTGTTTTTT. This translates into CASSFAGGSWSTGELFF.

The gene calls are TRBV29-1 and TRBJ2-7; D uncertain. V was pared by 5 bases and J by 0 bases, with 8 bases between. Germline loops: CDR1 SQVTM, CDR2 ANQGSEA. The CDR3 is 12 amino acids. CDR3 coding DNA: TGCAGCGTTACAACGTTCTCCTACGAGCAGTACTTC. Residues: CSVTTFSYEQYF.

The CDR3 sequence is CASSMGVAGGEQYF. Here the CDR3 DNA reads TGTGCCAGTAGTATGGGGGTAGCGGGAGGTGAGCAGTACTTC. This rearrangement joins TRBV19 to TRBJ2-7; 10 bases agree with TRBD2. This CDR3 comprises 14 residues. After removal of 3 bases from V and 7 bases from J, the junction contained 6 bases not matched to a gene. CDR1 and CDR2 (germline): LNHDA, SQIVND (reference sequence).

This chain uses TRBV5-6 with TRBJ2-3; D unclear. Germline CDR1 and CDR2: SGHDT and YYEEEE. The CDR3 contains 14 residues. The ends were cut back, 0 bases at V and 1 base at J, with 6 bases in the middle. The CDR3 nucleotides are TGTGCCAGCAGCTTGGACTTACGCACAGATACGCAGTATTTT. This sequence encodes CASSLDLRTDTQYF.

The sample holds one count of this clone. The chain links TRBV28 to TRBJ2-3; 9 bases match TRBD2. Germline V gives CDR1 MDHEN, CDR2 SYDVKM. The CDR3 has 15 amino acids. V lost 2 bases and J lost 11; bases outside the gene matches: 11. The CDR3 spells CASSLASGAPKGQYF. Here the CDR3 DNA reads TGTGCCAGCAGTTTAGCTAGCGGGGCTCCAAAAGGGCAGTATTTT.

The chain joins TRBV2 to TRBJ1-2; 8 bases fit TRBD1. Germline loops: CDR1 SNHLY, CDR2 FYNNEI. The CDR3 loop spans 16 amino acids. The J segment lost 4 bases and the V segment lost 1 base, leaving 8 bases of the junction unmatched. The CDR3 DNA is TGTGCCAGCAGTGAAGGGCTTCAAGGACAGGGCTATGGCTACACCTTC. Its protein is CASSEGLQGQGYGYTF. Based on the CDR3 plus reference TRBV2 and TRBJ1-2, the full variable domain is EPEVTQTPSHQVTQMGQEVILRCVPISNHLYFYWYRQILGQKVEFLVSFYNNEISEKSEIFDDQFSVERPDGSNFTLKIRSTKLEDSAMYFCASSEGLQGQGYGYTFGSGTRLTVV.

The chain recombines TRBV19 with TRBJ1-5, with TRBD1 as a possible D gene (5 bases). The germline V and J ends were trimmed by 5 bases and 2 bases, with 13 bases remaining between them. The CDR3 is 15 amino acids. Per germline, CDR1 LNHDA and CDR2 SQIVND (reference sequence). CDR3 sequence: CASSGASRGNQPQHF. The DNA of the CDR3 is TGTGCCAGTAGTGGGGCCAGCCGGGGCAATCAGCCCCAGCATTTT.

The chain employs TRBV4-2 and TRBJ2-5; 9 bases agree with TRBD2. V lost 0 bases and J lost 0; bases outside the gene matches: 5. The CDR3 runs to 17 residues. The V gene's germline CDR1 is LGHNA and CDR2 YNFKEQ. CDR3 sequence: CASSQELAGMYQETQYF. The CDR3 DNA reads TGTGCCAGCAGCCAAGAGCTAGCGGGGATGTACCAAGAGACCCAGTACTTC.